The T cell receptor (beta chain) under discussion was sequenced for a study of immune evolution from preneoplasia to lung adenocarcinoma. Study as a whole: HLA loss of heterozygosity: 5.5% to 8.5% AIS, about 14% MIA, about 35% ADC, none AAH.

Turning to this clone: Its antigen is undetermined.

Study-level results: Later-stage lesions appeared to have more T cells, more diversity, less clonality.

Measured with immunoSEQ multiplex PCR; TCRdb has only the in-frame clones, and not every one. The profile shows thousands of clones, more than 70% of them singletons. Trimming removed 5 bases from V and 2 bases from J, with 10 bases in between. CDR3 length: 13 residues. CDR1 SGHRS and CDR2 YFSETQ come from the germline V gene. The TCR sequence derives from a person aged 70 to 85 with lung adenocarcinoma. This chain links TRBV5-1 with TRBJ1-1; weak D call: TRBD1 (6 bases). The specimen was FFPE minimally invasive lung adenocarcinoma tissue. CDR3 sequence: CASRRDINTEAFF. The DNA of the CDR3 is TGCGCCAGCAGGCGGGACATCAACACTGAAGCTTTCTTT.